This T cell receptor (beta chain) was recovered during a study of cytomegalovirus exposure and HLA in healthy donors (dated by TCRdb to about 2017). About the study as a whole: According to an earlier analysis of several hundred of the donors, about 179 million T cells yielded some 120 million unique TCR beta sequences and around 300 Gb of sequence data. All discovery cohort repertoires had been generated on a single sequencing platform. Besides the first cohort of roughly 700 subjects, a separate validation cohort made up of 120 different subjects was used. An early release covering around 630 HLA-typed donors comprised around 300 gigabases of sequencing data and tens of millions of unique TCR sequences. The study used immunosequencing to profile the T cell repertoires of hundreds of subjects and linked those repertoires to cytomegalovirus serostatus. The number of typed donors differed by locus: about 620-630 for A, B, C, DRB1 and DQB1; some 540 for DQA1; some 610 for DPA1; and 400 to 480 for DPB1. HLA typing covered class I and class II loci at four-digit resolution. Genome-wide SNP genotypes for about 55% of the 666 donors were used in a later genetic analysis, which treated that subset as a discovery cohort. A later analysis re-analyzed previously published TCR beta repertoires from approximately 700 donors and added high-resolution HLA genotyping to study TCR occurrence patterns. The aim of the study was to test whether cataloging public T cell receptors could identify signatures of past pathogen exposure. Several DR-DQ haplotypes were handled as single units for association and clustering because linkage in the cohort was strong. An earlier analysis of nearly 600 of the donors applied high-throughput TCR beta sequencing to assess whether each TCR beta V gene segment acted as functional or pseudogenic. Among the approximately 420 genotyped donors, around 81% belonged to the genetic ancestry cluster associated with self-reported Caucasian donors. Donor age, sex, ethnicity and CMV serostatus were compiled alongside the repertoire data. Among under 450 genotyped donors of the cohort, an average of roughly 240,000 unique TCR beta nucleotide sequences were sequenced per donor, 15% to 20% of them non-productive. The later analysis used no new phenotypic data to find candidate immune exposures, relying instead on TCR beta sequences and their occurrence across donors. To predict cytomegalovirus infection status, the study combined high-throughput TCR immunosequencing, statistical association of individual TCRs with disease status, and machine learning.

About this clone itself: Its target antigen remains unknown. No quality values exist for individual bases; no much larger clone is one base distant.

Including cysteine and phenylalanine, the CDR3 has 12 amino acids. The retained sequence is limited to the CDR3, 36 bases, with the frame set at the first base. The trim is 3 bases for V and 5 bases for J, with a gap of 7 bases between the germline ends. CDR1 is given as MNHNY and CDR2 as SVGAGI, both from the germline V gene (reference sequence). Overall study outcomes, separate from this receptor: Some IMGT-functional V segments, including TRBV6-2 and TRBV6-3, could not be distinguished by the 87-base-pair reads and were therefore excluded. A later genetic analysis associated a missense DCLRE1C variant with V-gene and J-gene trimming of TCR beta chains, and an independent cohort replicated the association. In a later analysis, the rate of TCR association differed among HLA loci, with DRB1 alleles having the most associated TCRs and HLA-C alleles having the fewest. The presence/absence analyses assumed that sequencing depth was roughly uniform across donors, and that assumption may not be true. In a later genetic analysis, fewer N-insertions in productive TCRs were reported among donors in an Asian-associated ancestry cluster than the roughly 710-donor mean. At a false discovery rate of 0.05, a later analysis linked 15,000 to 20,000 TCR beta sequences to specific HLA alleles. A further reported finding was that TCR beta sequences accurately predicted the HLA-A and HLA-B alleles for most subjects in the first cohort. Broadly in line with IMGT annotations, most TCR beta V segments showed up in productive rearrangements about 87% or about 30% of the time in an earlier analysis of approximately 600 of the donors. For the cohort, immune exposure information was limited to CMV serostatus. In both the original and validation cohorts, the classifier was reported to diagnose cytomegalovirus status with high specificity and sensitivity. This cohort had only TCR beta chains sequenced, and the lack of alpha or paired-chain data limited which features could be detected. A later analysis found that HLA-associated TCR beta chains were more clonally expanded and had lower generation probabilities than equally common non-associated chains. Because counts were too low, roughly 18 rarely observed V segments, including chromosome 9 orphons, were left out of the earlier analysis of about 620 of the donors. A later analysis reported that several top co-occurrence clusters appeared linked to parvovirus B19, influenza, CMV and Epstein-Barr virus. A later analysis found that most CMV-associated TCR beta chains appeared HLA-restricted, with HLA associations seemingly driven largely by CMV exposure. When HLA alleles, especially DR and DQ, strongly co-occurred, attributing TCR associations to individual alleles was difficult. The study listed over 150 TCR beta chains as associated with cytomegalovirus. HLA typing was unavailable for some donors at each locus, so association tests used only the typed subset. Linkage disequilibrium might explain the correlated functional status among segregating V segments, but an unknown experimental factor could not be excluded. A few of the identified cytomegalovirus-associated TCR beta chains were confirmed in vitro to be specific for cytomegalovirus antigens. Most TCR sequences were seen in very few donors, while some public TCRs were found in many individuals. A group of highly shared sequence variants was considered likely to be a technical artifact of the sequencing pipeline. The authors suggested that the approach could potentially be extended to other disease states and immunological phenotypes.

In total, approximately 610 healthy bone marrow donors made up the cohort. At the time of sampling, every cohort member was nominally healthy, though immune exposures that went unrecorded were likely present. The donor was CMV seropositive and belonged to the group of 250 to 350 seropositive cohort members. Each donor provided a peripheral blood sample, and peripheral blood mononuclear cells were used for TCR beta sequencing. Genomic DNA was extracted from the blood cell samples with the Qiagen DNeasy Blood Extraction Kit. Libraries were made using the immunoSEQ multiplex PCR assay. For the multiplex PCR, a mixture combining 60 forward primers for TCR Vbeta segments and 13 reverse primers for TCR Jbeta segments was used. A multiplex PCR assay on genomic DNA amplified the CDR3 region of rearranged TCR beta genes. Amplified TCR beta libraries were sequenced as 87-base-pair reads on the Illumina HiSeq System. In the authors' own workflow: In a later analysis, some 80 million unique TCR beta chains were counted across the approximately 640 repertoires, and some 10 million of these chains were shared by at least two donors. A nearest-neighbor algorithm error-corrected the raw reads and collapsed the reads into unique sequences, merging closely related sequences to remove PCR and sequencing errors. CDR3 sequences were aligned to IMGT reference sequences to assign V, D and J gene segments. Each retained sequence needed at least a six-nucleotide match to both a V gene segment and a J gene segment. A rearrangement was called productive if the CDR3 had no stop codons and remained in frame with V and J, and every other rearrangement was called non-productive. CDR3 was defined by IMGT convention, running from the second conserved V-encoded cysteine to the conserved J-encoded phenylalanine. The earlier analysis of fewer than 700 of the donors excluded sequences that lacked an unambiguous match to a single V gene segment. An earlier analysis of 587 of the donors classified V segments as functional when productive rearrangements were above 56.7% and as segregating when the standard deviation between donors was above 5%. A statistical classification framework was built for diagnosing cytomegalovirus status from the catalog of TCR beta chain sequences. In a later analysis, V and J genes were assigned by comparing TCR nucleotide sequences against IMGT/GENE-DB human TR gene sequences. A later analysis assigned CDR3 sequences and most-parsimonious VDJ recombination scenarios with the TCRdist pipeline. In a later analysis, every TCR beta chain was defined by the combination of its CDR3 amino acid sequence and its V-gene family, and reads without a unique V-gene family were dropped. In a later analysis, 500 to 700 highly shared, low-generation-probability nucleotide sequences were removed to address suspected cross-contamination and a sequencing artifact. In a later analysis, a clonal expansion index was calculated for each public chain from normalized within-repertoire ranks of inferred template counts. A later analysis computed generation probabilities with a VDJ recombination model fitted to out-of-frame rearrangements, and checked the results against IGoR. In a later analysis, hypergeometric tests were used to score TCR-TCR, TCR-HLA and TCR-CMV co-occurrence, with a repertoire-size bias correction applied to TCR pairs. In a later analysis, false discovery rates were estimated by permuting HLA or CMV assignments 20 times. In a later analysis, co-occurring TCRs were grouped using DBSCAN, and TCRdist sequence similarity was added for clustering within HLA-allele-positive subsets. Repertoires with fewer than 30,000 or more than 120,000 public chains were left out of co-occurrence clustering, as were five repertoires with anomalous nucleotide sharing. The immuneACCESS repertoire file appears here via TCRdb, limited to in-frame rearrangements. These files lack a portion of the clones; in checked studies, under half of the deficit traces to unresolved V genes, and the cause of the others is not known. The D gene and trimming were derived from the DNA, and the V and J assignments and clone size from that table. This sample gives over 110,000 clones in total; approximately 80% of them show up just once. Of the sample, less than 7.5% falls within the top ten clones.

The sample consisted of PBMCs. The clonotype comes from a woman aged 40 to 49 in good health and CMV-seropositive. The chain employs TRBV6-6 and TRBJ1-1; the D gene is unclear. The bases are TGTGCCAGCAGTTATTTGGCTACTGAAGCTTTCTTT. Translated, this is CASSYLATEAFF.